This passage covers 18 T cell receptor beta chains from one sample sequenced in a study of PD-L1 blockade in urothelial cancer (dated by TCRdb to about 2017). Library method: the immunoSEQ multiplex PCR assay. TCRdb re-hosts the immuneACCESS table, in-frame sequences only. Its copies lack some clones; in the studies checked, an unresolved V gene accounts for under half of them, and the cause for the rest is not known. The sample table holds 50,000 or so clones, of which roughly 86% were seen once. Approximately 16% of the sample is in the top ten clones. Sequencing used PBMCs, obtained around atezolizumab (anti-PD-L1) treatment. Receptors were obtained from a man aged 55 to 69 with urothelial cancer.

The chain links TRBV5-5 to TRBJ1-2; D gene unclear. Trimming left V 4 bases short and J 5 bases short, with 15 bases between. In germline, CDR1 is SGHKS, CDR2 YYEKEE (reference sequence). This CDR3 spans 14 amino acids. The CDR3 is CASSPGSGVYGYTF. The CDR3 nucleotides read TGTGCCAGCAGCCCGGGAAGTGGGGTTTATGGCTACACCTTC.

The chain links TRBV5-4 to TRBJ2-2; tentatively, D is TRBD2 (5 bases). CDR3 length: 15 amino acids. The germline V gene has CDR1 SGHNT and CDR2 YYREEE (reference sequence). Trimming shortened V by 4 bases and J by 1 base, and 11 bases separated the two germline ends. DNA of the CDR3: TGTGCCAGCAGCCGCCTCCGGGGGAACACCGGGGAGCTGTTTTTT. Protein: CASSRLRGNTGELFF.

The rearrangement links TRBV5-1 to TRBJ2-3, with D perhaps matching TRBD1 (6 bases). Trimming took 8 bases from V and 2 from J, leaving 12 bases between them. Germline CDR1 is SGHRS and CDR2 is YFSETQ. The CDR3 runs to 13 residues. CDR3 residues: CARGHLDTDTQYF. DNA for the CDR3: TGCGCCAGGGGACATTTGGACACAGATACGCAGTATTTT.

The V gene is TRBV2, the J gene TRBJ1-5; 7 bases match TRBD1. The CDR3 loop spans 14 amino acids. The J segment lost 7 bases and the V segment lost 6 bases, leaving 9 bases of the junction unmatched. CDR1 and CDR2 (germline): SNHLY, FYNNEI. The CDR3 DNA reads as TGTGCCAGCAGGGGGGACAGTTCCAACCAGCCCCAGCATTTT. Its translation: CASRGDSSNQPQHF. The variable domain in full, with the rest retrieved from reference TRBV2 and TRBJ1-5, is EPEVTQTPSHQVTQMGQEVILRCVPISNHLYFYWYRQILGQKVEFLVSFYNNEISEKSEIFDDQFSVERPDGSNFTLKIRSTKLEDSAMYFCASRGDSSNQPQHFGDGTRLSIL.

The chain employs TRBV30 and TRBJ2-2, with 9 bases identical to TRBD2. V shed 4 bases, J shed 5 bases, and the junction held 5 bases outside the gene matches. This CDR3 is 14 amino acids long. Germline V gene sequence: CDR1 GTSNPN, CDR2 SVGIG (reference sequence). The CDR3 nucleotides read TGTGCCTGGACCGGACTAGCGCTAACCGGGGAGCTGTTTTTT. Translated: CAWTGLALTGELFF.

The CDR3 region is CASSIAGQGYGYTF. The CDR3 DNA reads as TGTGCCAGTAGTATAGCGGGACAGGGATATGGCTACACCTTC. The V call is TRBV19, the J call TRBJ1-2; 9 bases map to TRBD1. CDR1 and CDR2 (germline): LNHDA, SQIVND (reference sequence). The CDR3 totals 14 residues. J lost 5 bases, V lost 1 base, and 2 bases had no gene match. The variable domain in full, with the rest retrieved from reference TRBV19 and TRBJ1-2, is DGGITQSPKYLFRKEGQNVTLSCEQNLNHDAMYWYRQDPGQGLRLIYYSQIVNDFQKGDIAEGYSVSREKKESFPLTVTSAQKNPTAFYLCASSIAGQGYGYTFGSGTRLTVV.

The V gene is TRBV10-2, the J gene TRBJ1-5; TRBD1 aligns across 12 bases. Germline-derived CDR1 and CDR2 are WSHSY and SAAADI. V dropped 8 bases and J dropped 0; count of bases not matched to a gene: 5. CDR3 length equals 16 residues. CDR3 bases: TGCGCCAGCGGGGACAGGGGGCTCTATAGCAATCAGCCCCAGCATTTT. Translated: CASGDRGLYSNQPQHF.

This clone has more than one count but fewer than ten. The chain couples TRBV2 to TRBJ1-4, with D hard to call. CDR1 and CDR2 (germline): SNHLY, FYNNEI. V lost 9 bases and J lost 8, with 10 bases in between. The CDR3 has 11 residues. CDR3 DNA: TGTGCCAGTACTCCGGGGGAAAAACTGTTTTTT. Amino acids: CASTPGEKLFF.

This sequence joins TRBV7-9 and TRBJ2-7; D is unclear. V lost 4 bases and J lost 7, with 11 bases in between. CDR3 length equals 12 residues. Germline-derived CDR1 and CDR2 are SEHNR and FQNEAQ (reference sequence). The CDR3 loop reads CASSSRLGEQYF. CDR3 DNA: TGTGCCAGCAGCTCCCGTCTCGGGGAGCAGTACTTC.

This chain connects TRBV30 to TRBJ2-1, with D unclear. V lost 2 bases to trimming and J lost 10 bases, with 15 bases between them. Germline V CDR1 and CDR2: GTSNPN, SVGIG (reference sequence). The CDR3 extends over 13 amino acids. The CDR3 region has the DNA TGTGCCTGGAGTCCGACCGAGGCGGCCGAGCAGTTCTTC. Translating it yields CAWSPTEAAEQFF.

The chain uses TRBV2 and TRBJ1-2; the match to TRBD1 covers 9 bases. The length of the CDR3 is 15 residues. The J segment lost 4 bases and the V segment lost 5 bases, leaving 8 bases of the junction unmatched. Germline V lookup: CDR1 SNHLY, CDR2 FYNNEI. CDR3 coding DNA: TGTGCCAGCAGTAACCGGGACAGGGTTGGCTATGGCTACACCTTC. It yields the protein CASSNRDRVGYGYTF.

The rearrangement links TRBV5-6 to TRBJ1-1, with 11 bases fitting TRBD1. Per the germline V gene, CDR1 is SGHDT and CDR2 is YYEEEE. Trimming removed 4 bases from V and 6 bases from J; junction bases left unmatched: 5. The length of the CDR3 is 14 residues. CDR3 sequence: CASSTGTGGAEAFF. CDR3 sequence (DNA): TGTGCCAGCAGCACGGGGACAGGGGGAGCTGAAGCTTTCTTT.

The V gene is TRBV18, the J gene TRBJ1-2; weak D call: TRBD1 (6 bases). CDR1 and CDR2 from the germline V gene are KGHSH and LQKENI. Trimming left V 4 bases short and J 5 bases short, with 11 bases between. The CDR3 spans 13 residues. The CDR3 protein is CASSLGGYYGYTF. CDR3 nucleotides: TGTGCCAGCTCACTTGGGGGCTATTATGGCTACACCTTC.

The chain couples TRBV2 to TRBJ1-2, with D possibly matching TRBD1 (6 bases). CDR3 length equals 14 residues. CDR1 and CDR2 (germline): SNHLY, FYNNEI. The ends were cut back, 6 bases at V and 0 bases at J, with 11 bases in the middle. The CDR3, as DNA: TGTGCCAGCAGCAATGCAGGGGCTAACTATGGCTACACCTTC. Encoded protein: CASSNAGANYGYTF.

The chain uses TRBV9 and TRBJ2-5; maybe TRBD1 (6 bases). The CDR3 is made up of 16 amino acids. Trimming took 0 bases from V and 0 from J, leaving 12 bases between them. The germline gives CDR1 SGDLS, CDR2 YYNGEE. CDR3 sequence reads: CASSVGGQPYQETQYF. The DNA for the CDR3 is TGTGCCAGCAGCGTAGGAGGACAGCCGTACCAAGAGACCCAGTACTTC.

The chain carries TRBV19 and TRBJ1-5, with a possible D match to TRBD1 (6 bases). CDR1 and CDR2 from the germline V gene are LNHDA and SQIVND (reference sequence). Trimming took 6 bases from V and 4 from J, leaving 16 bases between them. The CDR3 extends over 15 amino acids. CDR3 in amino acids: CASRTGRQDNQPQHF. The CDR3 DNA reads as TGTGCCAGTAGAACAGGGCGACAAGATAATCAGCCCCAGCATTTT.

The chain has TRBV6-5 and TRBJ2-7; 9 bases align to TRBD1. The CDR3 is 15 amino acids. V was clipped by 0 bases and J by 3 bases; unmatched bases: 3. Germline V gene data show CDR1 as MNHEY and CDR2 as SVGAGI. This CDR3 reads CASSYSGTGNYEQYF. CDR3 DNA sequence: TGTGCCAGCAGTTACTCCGGGACAGGGAACTACGAGCAGTACTTC.

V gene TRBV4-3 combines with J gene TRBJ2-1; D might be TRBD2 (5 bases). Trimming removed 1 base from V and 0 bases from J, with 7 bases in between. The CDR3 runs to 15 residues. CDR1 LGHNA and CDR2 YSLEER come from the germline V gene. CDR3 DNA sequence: TGCGCCAGCAGCCAAGGGACTGGCTCCTACAATGAGCAGTTCTTC. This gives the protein CASSQGTGSYNEQFF.